This entry features one T cell receptor beta chain sequence. CDR3 size: 17 residues. The germline gives CDR1 WNHNN, CDR2 SYGVQD (reference sequence). V lost 11 bases to trimming and J lost 2 bases; unmatched junction nucleotides: 17. The data stem from a study of cytomegalovirus exposure and HLA in healthy donors. Researchers ran the PCR with 60 Vbeta and 13 Jbeta primers. Repertoires were generated with immunoSEQ multiplex PCR, while TCRdb's copy carries only in-frame clones and drops some. The sample lists around 140,000 clones, around 78% occurring once. Specimen: PBMCs. The receptor was isolated from a woman between 18 and 29 years old in good health and CMV-seropositive. The chain employs TRBV10-1 and TRBJ1-1; the match to TRBD1 covers 10 bases. The CDR3 DNA sequence: TGCGCCTCCGATTCCTCCGGGACAGGGGAAATTAACACTGAAGCTTTCTTT. Protein sequence: CASDSSGTGEINTEAFF.